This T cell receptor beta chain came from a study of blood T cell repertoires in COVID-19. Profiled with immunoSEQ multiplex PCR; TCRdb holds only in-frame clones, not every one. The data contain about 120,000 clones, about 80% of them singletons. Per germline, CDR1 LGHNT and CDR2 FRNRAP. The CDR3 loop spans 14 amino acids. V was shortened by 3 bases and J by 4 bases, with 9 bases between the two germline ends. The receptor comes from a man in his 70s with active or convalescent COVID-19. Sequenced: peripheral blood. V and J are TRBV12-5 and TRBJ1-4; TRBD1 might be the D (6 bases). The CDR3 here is CASGFGQNNEKLFF. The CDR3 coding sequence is TGTGCTAGTGGTTTTGGACAGAATAATGAAAAACTGTTTTTT.